This TCR beta chain appears in the sequencing data of a study of shared clonotypes between healthy human individuals. Unsorted samples drew genomic DNA from 90 million or so PBMCs. Details on this clone: Given a much more abundant clone one base away, this may be a read error. The same CDR3 arises from other DNA sequences in this sample as well.

The method was immunoSEQ multiplex PCR; TCRdb's version includes in-frame clones alone and lacks a portion of them. The sample has about half a million clones, 60% to 80% seen once. Trimming removed 1 base at V and 0 bases at J, with 1 base between. CDR1 is SGHTA, CDR2 FQGNSA, per germline. The CDR3 has 13 residues. Sequencing input: PBMCs. The origin of this receptor is a middle-aged woman in good health. Some clones in this sample may be carry-over from other donors' samples. The chain is built from TRBV7-2 and TRBJ2-1, with D hard to call. This CDR3 reads CASSLDSYNEQFF. Here the CDR3 DNA reads TGTGCCAGCAGCTTAGACTCCTACAATGAGCAGTTCTTC.